The present T cell receptor beta chain was sequenced within a study of blood T cells in healthy people across ages. Study-wide results and caveats: Naive T cell percentage strongly correlated with TCR beta diversity.

This clonotype appeared a single time. No antigen is known for it. V lost 3 bases and J lost 7; bases outside the gene matches: 7. CDR3 size: 16 residues. The germline CDR1 and CDR2 sequences are SGHRS and YFSETQ. It was with a sample-barcoded 5' primer and a J-beta primer mix that a second PCR of roughly 7 to 12 cycles was run. Each cDNA was tagged by a template-switch adaptor containing 12 random nucleotides. TCRdb re-analysed the 5' RACE reads in MiXCR, keeping a single row per CDR3 protein. There are about 730,000 distinct CDR3 sequences in the sample; roughly 45% occur only once, and 20% to 25% lies in the top ten. Around 10 milliliters of peripheral blood were drawn from each donor.

The specimen sequenced was blood. V is TRBV5-1 and J is TRBJ2-3; 14 nucleotides match TRBD2. This clonotype was sampled from an older woman in good health. CDR3 bases: TGCGCCAGCAGCTGGGGACTAGCGGGAGCGGTAAATACGCAGTATTTT. Translating gives CASSWGLAGAVNTQYF.